This TCR beta chain stems from a study of blood T cell repertoires in COVID-19. Overall study context: T cells, B-cell-depleted T cells, or PBMCs supplied cDNA or gDNA.

Clones were sequenced by immunoSEQ multiplex PCR, and TCRdb holds only the in-frame ones, with some missing. This sample has more than 200,000 clones, with around 84% found just once. The ends were cut back, 0 bases at V and 8 bases at J, with 8 bases in the middle. The CDR3 runs to 12 residues. Germline V gives CDR1 SGHRS, CDR2 YFSETQ. Only one count was recorded for this clone. V is TRBV5-1 and J is TRBJ1-2; D not certain. The source material was PBMCs or T cells enriched from blood (not recorded which). The receptor was derived from a man in his forties who had recovered from COVID-19. Here the CDR3 reads CASSLDGHGYTF. CDR3 nucleotide sequence: TGCGCCAGCAGCTTGGATGGGCACGGCTACACCTTC.